The 9 T cell receptor beta chains in this list originate from one sample, sequenced in a study of beta chain features in type 1 diabetes. As every portion of the isolated RNA was reverse transcribed, the sequencing read expressed TCRB transcripts. The method was immunoSEQ multiplex PCR; TCRdb's version includes in-frame clones alone and lacks a portion of them. The sample lists 140,000 or so clones; over 9.5% were seen once. The specimen was naive CD4+ T cells from blood. Source of these receptors: a man between 18 and 35 years old in good health.

This clone has a count of ten or more. The chain is built from TRBV27 and TRBJ1-2, with 11 nucleotides matching TRBD1. Germline CDR1 is MNHEY and CDR2 is SMNVEV (reference sequence). Trimming took 4 bases from V and 8 from J; bases not matched to a gene: 6. This CDR3 contains 14 residues. The CDR3 region is CASSYGQGASGYTF. CDR3 DNA sequence: TGTGCCAGCAGTTACGGACAGGGGGCCTCGGGCTACACCTTC.

The chain is built from TRBV2 and TRBJ2-3; no reliable D call. The V end lost 2 bases, the J end lost 3 bases, and 3 bases lay between the germline ends. Germline V CDR1 and CDR2: SNHLY, FYNNEI. There are 12 residues in the CDR3. The CDR3 is CASSETTDTQYF. The CDR3 DNA reads TGTGCCAGCAGTGAAACAACAGATACGCAGTATTTT.

This clone came up a few times. The rearrangement links TRBV5-1 to TRBJ2-5, with D tentatively TRBD1 (5 bases). Germline V gene data show CDR1 as SGHRS and CDR2 as YFSETQ. The CDR3 loop spans 13 amino acids. Trimming left V 1 base short and J 1 base short, with 5 bases between. CDR3 DNA: TGCGCCAGCAGCTTGCAGGGCCAAGAGACCCAGTACTTC. Its protein is CASSLQGQETQYF.

The chain recombines TRBV9 with TRBJ1-1; tentative D call: TRBD1 (6 bases). This CDR3 has 15 amino acids. V gave up 0 bases and J gave up 1 base, with 10 bases separating them. The V gene's germline CDR1 is SGDLS and CDR2 YYNGEE. The CDR3, as DNA: TGTGCCAGCAGCGTAGTATCCAGGGGGAACACTGAAGCTTTCTTT. Protein sequence: CASSVVSRGNTEAFF.

As DNA, the CDR3 is TGTGCCAGCAGCGTGAACAGGGGTGGAAACACCATATATTTT. This encodes CASSVNRGGNTIYF. The chain combines TRBV14 with TRBJ1-3; 7 bases align to TRBD1. J was trimmed by 3 bases and V by 5 bases; bases with no gene match: 4. The CDR3 sequence is 14 residues long. The germline V gene has CDR1 SGHDN and CDR2 FVKESK.

Only a few counts were recorded for this clone. V and J are TRBV15 and TRBJ2-3; 13 nucleotides agree with TRBD2. Per the germline V gene, CDR1 is LNHNV and CDR2 is YYDKDF (reference sequence). V lost 5 bases and J lost 5; bases outside the gene matches: 1. The CDR3 contains 14 residues. The CDR3 DNA is TGTGCCACCAGCCGACTAGCGGGGGGAGATACGCAGTATTTT. It codes for CATSRLAGGDTQYF.

This clone was observed a few times. The chain is built from TRBV5-4 and TRBJ1-6; 10 bases align to TRBD1. Germline CDR1 and CDR2: SGHNT and YYREEE (reference sequence). The CDR3 spans 16 residues. Trimming at V came to 4 bases and at J to 4 bases, leaving 5 bases not matched to a gene. CDR3 in DNA: TGTGCCAGCAGCGCCGGACAGGGGGTATATAATTCACCCCTCCACTTT. It translates to CASSAGQGVYNSPLHF.

The V gene is TRBV6-5, the J gene TRBJ2-5, with unresolved D. V lost 0 bases and J lost 1, with 6 bases in between. Germline loops: CDR1 MNHEY, CDR2 SVGAGI. This CDR3 is 14 amino acids long. The chain's CDR3 is CASSYSRSQETQYF. Written as DNA, the CDR3 is TGTGCCAGCAGTTACTCCCGCAGCCAAGAGACCCAGTACTTC.

The V gene is TRBV9, the J gene TRBJ1-6; D not resolved. V was pared by 5 bases and J by 9 bases, with 9 bases between. This CDR3 region has 12 residues. The germline V gene has CDR1 SGDLS and CDR2 YYNGEE. The CDR3 DNA is TGTGCCAGCAGTCCGAACGGTTCACCCCTCCACTTT. This encodes CASSPNGSPLHF.